Listed below are T cell receptor beta chains from one sample, sequenced in a study of T cell changes during pregnancy in multiple sclerosis. Clones were sequenced by immunoSEQ multiplex PCR, and TCRdb holds only the in-frame ones, with some missing. The sample holds 15,000 to 20,000 clones, less than 90% seen once. Sequenced material: CD8+ T cells from peripheral blood mononuclear cells, taken in the third trimester of pregnancy. The receptors derive from a female donor in good health, enrolled as a control in a pregnancy study. The CDR3 runs from the conserved cysteine through the conserved F or W. D genes are given only for firm matches. Clone size is shown for a subset of rows, as once, few, many or a class of expanded clone.

clone_size,j_call,v_call,d_call,cdr3_nt,cdr3_aa
NA,TRBJ2-5,TRBV20-1,NA,TGCAGTGCTAAGGTCGGCGCTAGCAAGTACTTC,CSAKVGASKYF
NA,TRBJ2-7,TRBV6-4,TRBD1,TGTGCCAGCAGTACCTCCGGGACAGCACCCTACGAGCAGTACTTC,CASSTSGTAPYEQYF
NA,TRBJ2-7,TRBV7-9,NA,TGTGCCAGCAGCTTAGGTCGGGAGAGATACTTC,CASSLGRERYF
once,TRBJ2-7,TRBV29-1,NA,TGCAGCGTGTCCTTAGAGACCTACGAGCAGTACTTC,CSVSLETYEQYF
NA,TRBJ2-3,TRBV7-6,TRBD2,TGTGCCAGCAGCTTCGCGGGAGGCCCAGCAGATACGCAGTATTTT,CASSFAGGPADTQYF
NA,TRBJ1-1,TRBV27,TRBD1,TGTGCCAGCAGTCCCCAACAGGGGGCGAGCACTGAAGCTTTCTTT,CASSPQQGASTEAFF
NA,TRBJ2-3,TRBV6-6,TRBD1,TGTGCCATACAGGGGGCTAGCACAGATACGCAGTATTTT,CAIQGASTDTQYF
NA,TRBJ2-4,TRBV2,TRBD1,TGTGCCGGACGATTCGACAGGGGAACAAACATTCAGTACTTC,CAGRFDRGTNIQYF
NA,TRBJ2-1,TRBV18,TRBD2,TGTGCCAGCGCTGAAGCGGGACGAGGGTACAATGAGCAGTTCTTC,CASAEAGRGYNEQFF
NA,TRBJ1-6,TRBV7-2,NA,TGTGCCAGCAGCTTCCTGGACAGCAATTCACCCCTCCACTTT,CASSFLDSNSPLHF
medium-sized,TRBJ2-2,TRBV7-2,NA,TGTGCCAGCAGCCCCTCCACAGGGGAGCTGTTTTTT,CASSPSTGELFF
NA,TRBJ2-7,TRBV5-8,NA,TGTGCCAGCAGCTTGGTCGCAGGCTACGAGCAGTACTTC,CASSLVAGYEQYF
once,TRBJ2-7,TRBV4-1,TRBD1,TGCGCCAGCAGCCGCGAAAAGGGGGCAGGGACCTACGAGCAGTACTTC,CASSREKGAGTYEQYF
once,TRBJ2-7,TRBV6-6,TRBD1,TGTGCCAGCAGTCCGGGACAGGGTTTTTTCTACGAGCAGTACTTC,CASSPGQGFFYEQYF
NA,TRBJ2-5,TRBV2,TRBD1,TGTGCCAGCACCCCGGAACAGGGGCGGCAAGAGACCCAGTACTTC,CASTPEQGRQETQYF
few,TRBJ1-1,TRBV10-1,TRBD1,TGCGCCAGCAGTGAGTCGAGGCAGGGGGCGACTGAAGCTTTCTTT,CASSESRQGATEAFF
NA,TRBJ1-2,TRBV4-3,TRBD1,TGCGCCAGCAGCCAAGATTGGGAGACAGGGACGGACTATGGCTACACCTTC,CASSQDWETGTDYGYTF
NA,TRBJ2-7,TRBV5-1,NA,TGCGCCAGCAGCTTGGACTGGGCAACAGACGAGCAGTACTTC,CASSLDWATDEQYF
NA,TRBJ2-5,TRBV6-7,NA,TGTGCCAGCAAGTTCGGGGTCAGGGAGACCCAGTACTTC,CASKFGVRETQYF
NA,TRBJ1-5,TRBV19,TRBD1,TGTGCCAGTAGTACAAGGGCAGGGGGGTCTCAGCCCCAGCATTTT,CASSTRAGGSQPQHF
few,TRBJ1-1,TRBV30,NA,TGTGCCTGGAGTCCGTCCCGACCAGGGGTTGAAGCTTTCTTT,CAWSPSRPGVEAFF
few,TRBJ1-1,TRBV4-3,NA,TGCGCCAGCAGCCGACTGCTGAACACTGAAGCTTTCTTT,CASSRLLNTEAFF
NA,TRBJ2-2,TRBV7-7,TRBD2,TGTGCCAGCAGCTCAACTCCGGGACTAGCGGGAGGGGCGGAGCTGTTTTTT,CASSSTPGLAGGAELFF
NA,TRBJ1-1,TRBV5-1,NA,TGCGCCAGCAGCCAATTCGGGAGTTACACTGAAGCTTTCTTT,CASSQFGSYTEAFF
NA,TRBJ2-7,TRBV7-8,TRBD1,TGTGCCAGCAGGGGGAGTGGGGACAGGGTTTACGAGCAGTACTTC,CASRGSGDRVYEQYF
NA,TRBJ1-5,TRBV28,TRBD1,TGTGCCAGCAGTTTACGACAGGGGAATCAGCCCCAGCATTTT,CASSLRQGNQPQHF
NA,TRBJ1-1,TRBV9,TRBD1,TGTGCCAGCAGCCCGACCGGGGGGGCAGGGGGTAGGAACACTGAAGCTTTCTTT,CASSPTGGAGGRNTEAFF
once,TRBJ1-2,TRBV29-1,NA,TGCAGCGTTGGTCCCCGGGATACCTATGGCTACACCTTC,CSVGPRDTYGYTF
NA,TRBJ1-3,TRBV30,NA,TGTGCCTGGAGTGTACTCTCTGGAAACACCATATATTTT,CAWSVLSGNTIYF
NA,TRBJ2-2,TRBV28,NA,TGTGCCAGCAGTTTATACGAGGGATCGAACACCGGGGAGCTGTTTTTT,CASSLYEGSNTGELFF
medium-sized,TRBJ2-2,TRBV5-1,TRBD2,TGCGCCAGCAGCTTGGCCGGAGGAAGCGGGAGGGGTATGGACACCGGGGAGCTGTTTTTT,CASSLAGGSGRGMDTGELFF
NA,TRBJ1-2,TRBV11-2,NA,TGTGCCAGCAGCGCCGATACAGGGAATTGGTATGGCTACACCTTC,CASSADTGNWYGYTF
NA,TRBJ1-2,TRBV12-5,NA,TGTGCTAGTGGCCCTGGGTCCAGGGGCATCGGCTACACCTTC,CASGPGSRGIGYTF
NA,TRBJ2-5,TRBV19,NA,TGTGCCAGTAGTATAAGGGGTAACCAAGAGACCCAGTACTTC,CASSIRGNQETQYF
NA,TRBJ1-2,TRBV7-9,NA,TGTGCCAGCACACCGTTCCGAGGAGGCTTCTATGGCTACACCTTC,CASTPFRGGFYGYTF
NA,TRBJ1-2,TRBV27,TRBD1,TGTGCCAGCAGCAAGCCGACAGGGAAGGGCTACACCTTC,CASSKPTGKGYTF
NA,TRBJ2-5,TRBV9,NA,TGTGCCAGCAGCGTAGGGGGGGGCGGTGCGGAGACCCAGTACTTC,CASSVGGGGAETQYF
NA,TRBJ2-7,TRBV6-1,NA,TGTGCCAGCAGTGAAGGGAGCAGCTCCTACGAGCAGTACTTC,CASSEGSSSYEQYF
NA,TRBJ2-1,TRBV29-1,TRBD1,TGCAGCGTTGAAGGCCCAGACAGGGGGACCTACAATGAGCAGTTCTTC,CSVEGPDRGTYNEQFF
NA,TRBJ2-7,TRBV9,TRBD1,TGTGCCAGCAGCCCCGGGACAGGTACCTACGAGCAGTACTTC,CASSPGTGTYEQYF
NA,TRBJ2-7,TRBV6-5,TRBD1,TGTGCCAGCAGGGACAGGGGGCCTTTCAACGAGCAGTACTTC,CASRDRGPFNEQYF
few,TRBJ1-2,TRBV15,NA,TGTGCCACCAGCAGAGATTCTGGGGGGGATCGTTATGGCTACACCTTC,CATSRDSGGDRYGYTF
once,TRBJ1-2,TRBV7-9,NA,TGTGCCAGCAGCTTGGGGGCAAACTATGGCTACACCTTC,CASSLGANYGYTF
once,TRBJ2-3,TRBV13,NA,TGTGCCAGTGGACTGAGCACAGATACGCAGTATTTT,CASGLSTDTQYF